The 24 T cell receptor beta chains given below trace back to one sample, sequenced in a study of T cell responses to AZD1222 COVID-19 vaccine. Assay: immunoSEQ multiplex PCR; the TCRdb copy retains only in-frame clones and omits some. In the table there are about 160,000 clones, about 90% of which are singletons. The material sequenced was peripheral blood, taken on day 0 of MenACWY control vaccination. The receptor source for this set is an adult in good health.

The chain has TRBV4-2 and TRBJ1-1; TRBD1 aligns across 10 bases. The CDR3 is made up of 18 amino acids. J was trimmed by 0 bases and V by 4 bases; bases with no gene match: 11. CDR1 and CDR2 (germline): LGHNA, YNFKEQ. The CDR3 reads CASSRRRRTGGMNTEAFF. CDR3 in DNA: TGTGCCAGCAGCCGGAGGAGGAGGACAGGGGGGATGAACACTGAAGCTTTCTTT.

V and J are TRBV4-2 and TRBJ1-2; D remains ambiguous. CDR3 length: 15 residues. Germline-derived CDR1 and CDR2 are LGHNA and YNFKEQ. With 6 bases removed from V and 0 bases from J, the gap between germline ends came to 14 bases. The CDR3 nucleotides are TGTGCCAGCAGTCTTGCCCTCACAGCTAACTATGGCTACACCTTC. It yields the protein CASSLALTANYGYTF.

This clone was counted a few times. The genes are TRBV25-1 and TRBJ1-6; D not certain. Germline CDR1 and CDR2: MGHDK and SYGVNS. Trimming took 4 bases from V and 9 from J, leaving 7 bases between them. CDR3 size: 12 residues. The CDR3 is CASSVPGSPLHF. The CDR3 coding sequence is TGTGCCAGCAGTGTCCCCGGTTCACCCCTCCACTTT.

The rearrangement uses TRBV7-2 and TRBJ2-3; D gene ambiguous. CDR3 size: 14 residues. The ends were cut back, 1 base at V and 7 bases at J, with 12 bases in the middle. From germline, CDR1 is SGHTA and CDR2 FQGNSA. The DNA of the CDR3 is TGTGCCAGCAGCTTAGGGCAAAACTCTAATACGCAGTATTTT. It translates to CASSLGQNSNTQYF.

The CDR3 here is CASRGQGVNTGELFF. CDR3 DNA: TGTGCCAGCAGAGGACAGGGGGTAAACACCGGGGAGCTGTTTTTT. The chain couples TRBV6-4 to TRBJ2-2; 10 positions agree with TRBD1. Germline V gene sequence: CDR1 MRHNA, CDR2 SNTAGT. The CDR3 covers 15 residues. V dropped 6 bases and J dropped 2; count of bases not matched to a gene: 3.

The chain employs TRBV6-2 or TRBV6-3 and TRBJ2-1; D gene uncertain. CDR1 is MNHEY, CDR2 SVGEGT, per germline. This CDR3 is built from 15 residues. Trimming shortened V by 0 bases and J by 2 bases, and 8 bases separated the two germline ends. The CDR3: CASSYSMPAYNEQFF. CDR3 in DNA: TGTGCCAGCAGTTACTCGATGCCAGCCTACAATGAGCAGTTCTTC.

This chain connects TRBV3-1 (or the pseudogene TRBV3-2) to TRBJ2-3; 7 bases are a match to TRBD2. Germline V CDR1 and CDR2: LGHDT, YNNKEL (reference sequence). This CDR3 spans 15 amino acids. Trimming took 0 bases from V and 4 from J; bases not matched to a gene: 4. The CDR3 loop is CASSQDGGRADTQYF. The CDR3 DNA follows: TGTGCCAGCAGCCAAGATGGGGGGAGGGCAGATACGCAGTATTTT.

The CDR3 sequence: CASSPRTEPYGYTF. The DNA of the CDR3 is TGTGCCAGCTCACCACGGACGGAGCCTTATGGCTACACCTTC. The V gene is TRBV18, the J gene TRBJ1-2; D remains unclear. CDR1 is KGHSH and CDR2 is LQKENI in the germline V gene. CDR3 length equals 14 residues. Trimming removed 1 base at V and 5 bases at J, with 11 bases between.

This chain connects TRBV15 to TRBJ2-1; no reliable D call. V was shortened by 5 bases and J by 12 bases, with 14 bases between the two germline ends. This CDR3 region has 12 residues. CDR1 and CDR2 (germline): LNHNV, YYDKDF (reference sequence). DNA of the CDR3: TGTGCCACCAGCCGATACTTGGAAGGGCAGTTCTTC. Translated, it gives CATSRYLEGQFF.

There are a few counts of this clone. The rearrangement uses TRBV25-1 and TRBJ1-1, with TRBD1 as a possible D gene (6 bases). This CDR3 comprises 16 residues. Deletions cut 5 bases from V and 4 bases from J, with 20 bases between. The germline V gene has CDR1 MGHDK and CDR2 SYGVNS. The DNA for the CDR3 is TGTGCCAGCAGTCCCAGATCGGGGGCTCGAGTCACTGAAGCTTTCTTT. It yields the protein CASSPRSGARVTEAFF.

CDR3 residues: CASSSGQVINTEAFF. The CDR3 DNA is TGCGCCAGCAGCTCCGGACAGGTGATTAACACTGAAGCTTTCTTT. This sequence joins TRBV5-1 and TRBJ1-1; TRBD1 matches at 7 bases. V was clipped by 3 bases and J by 2 bases; unmatched bases: 7. The CDR3 covers 15 residues. Germline V gives CDR1 SGHRS, CDR2 YFSETQ.

The chain couples TRBV10-3 to TRBJ2-1, with TRBD1 identical over 7 bases. Trimming removed 5 bases from V and 0 bases from J; junction bases left unmatched: 7. In germline, CDR1 is ENHRY, CDR2 SYGVKD. This CDR3 comprises 16 residues. CDR3 protein: CAISSAYRGSYNEQFF. CDR3 bases: TGTGCCATCAGTTCTGCTTACAGGGGCTCCTACAATGAGCAGTTCTTC.

The rearrangement uses TRBV7-3 and TRBJ2-1; 7 bases align to TRBD2. This CDR3 has 13 residues. After removal of 5 bases from V and 15 bases from J, the junction contained 13 bases not matched to a gene. Germline V gene sequence: CDR1 SGHTA, CDR2 FQGTGA. CDR3 bases: TGTGCCAGCAGCCCAGGTGCCGGACTAGGGTTGTTCTTC. This translates into CASSPGAGLGLFF. The full variable domain, with the rest looked up from reference TRBV7-3 and TRBJ2-1, is GAGVSQTPSNKVTEKGKYVELRCDPISGHTALYWYRQSLGQGPEFLIYFQGTGAADDSGLPNDRFFAVRPEGSVSTLKIQRTERGDSAVYLCASSPGAGLGLFFGPGTRLTVL.

V usage is TRBV19 and J usage is TRBJ1-1; TRBD1 matches at 9 bases. Trimming took 6 bases from V and 4 from J; bases not matched to a gene: 3. The CDR3 has 13 amino acids. CDR1 and CDR2 (germline): LNHDA, SQIVND (reference sequence). In nucleotides, the CDR3 is TGTGCCAGTAGCCTGACAGGGGGCACTGAAGCTTTCTTT. Protein sequence: CASSLTGGTEAFF.

The rearrangement joins TRBV25-1 to TRBJ1-1; TRBD1 is a possible D gene (5 bases). The V gene's germline CDR1 is MGHDK and CDR2 SYGVNS. The CDR3 contains 14 residues. With 9 bases removed from V and 4 bases from J, the gap between germline ends came to 18 bases. This CDR3 reads CASNTWGGGTEAFF. The DNA of the CDR3 is TGTGCCAGTAACACTTGGGGGGGAGGCACTGAAGCTTTCTTT. Using reference TRBV25-1 and TRBJ1-1 for the parts outside the CDR3, the full variable domain is EADIYQTPRYLVIGTGKKITLECSQTMGHDKMYWYQQDPGMELHLIHYSYGVNSTEKGDLSSESTVSRIRTEHFPLTLESARPSHTSQYLCASNTWGGGTEAFFGQGTRLTVV.

Written as DNA, the CDR3 is TGCAGCGTTGTCGCGAACACTGAAGCTTTCTTT. This gives the protein CSVVANTEAFF. This sequence joins TRBV29-1 and TRBJ1-1, with no clear D. The V end was cut by 4 bases, the J end by 1 base, with 4 bases between. The germline V gene has CDR1 SQVTM and CDR2 ANQGSEA. This CDR3 region has 11 residues.

V and J are TRBV15 and TRBJ2-3, with 9 bases lining up with TRBD2. The CDR3 is made up of 17 amino acids. Trimming cost V 0 bases and J 4 bases; bases outside gene matches: 8. Germline V lookup: CDR1 LNHNV, CDR2 YYDKDF (reference sequence). The CDR3 DNA is TGTGCCACCAGCAGAGAAGGCGGGAGGGCCGGTGCAGATACGCAGTATTTT. This sequence encodes CATSREGGRAGADTQYF.

The chain's CDR3 is CASSRDSSYNEQFF. As DNA, the CDR3 is TGCGCCAGCAGCCGGGACAGCTCCTACAATGAGCAGTTCTTC. The V gene is TRBV4-3, the J gene TRBJ2-1; 7 positions match TRBD1. Germline CDR1 reads LGHNA; CDR2 reads YSLEER. V trimming: 4 bases; J trimming: 0 bases; junction bases outside the gene matches: 0. The CDR3 is 14 amino acids.

CDR3 protein: CATRQGKYGYTF. DNA of the CDR3: TGTGCCACCAGGCAGGGGAAATATGGCTACACCTTC. This sequence joins TRBV27 and TRBJ1-2; weak D call: TRBD1 (6 bases). This CDR3 is 12 amino acids long. The V and J ends lost 10 bases and 5 bases respectively, with 14 bases between them. Looked up from germline, CDR1 is MNHEY and CDR2 is SMNVEV (reference sequence).

This clone has just one count. The V and J genes are TRBV20-1 and TRBJ2-5; D may be TRBD2 (6 bases). CDR1 and CDR2 (germline): DFQATT, SNEGSKA (reference sequence). Deletions cut 7 bases from V and 1 base from J, with 7 bases between. This CDR3 comprises 11 residues. The CDR3 spells CSGRGQETQYF. Here the CDR3 DNA reads TGCAGTGGGCGGGGCCAAGAGACCCAGTACTTC.

The chain combines TRBV6-5 with TRBJ1-1, with a possible D match to TRBD1 (6 bases). Germline CDR1 reads MNHEY; CDR2 reads SVGAGI. The CDR3 consists of 16 residues. Trimming stripped 0 bases from V and 3 bases from J, with 14 bases between. The CDR3 spells CASSYSYLGADTEAFF. The CDR3 bases are TGTGCCAGCAGTTACTCGTATCTGGGGGCGGACACTGAAGCTTTCTTT.

The chain links TRBV27 to TRBJ1-5; possibly TRBD1 for D (6 bases). Germline CDR1 and CDR2: MNHEY and SMNVEV (reference sequence). The CDR3 contains 15 residues. The germline V and J ends were trimmed by 7 bases and 1 base, with 14 bases remaining between them. The CDR3 nucleotides are TGTGCCAGCAAAAGCAGGGGAGTAAGCAATCAGCCCCAGCATTTT. It translates to CASKSRGVSNQPQHF.

The rearrangement joins TRBV6-4 to TRBJ2-3; D is unclear. The CDR3 covers 14 residues. Germline assignment: CDR1 MRHNA and CDR2 SNTAGT. Trimming pared 2 bases from V and 0 bases from J, leaving 6 bases between. This CDR3 reads CASSDAYSTDTQYF. CDR3 nucleotide sequence: TGTGCCAGCAGTGACGCCTATAGCACAGATACGCAGTATTTT.

The chain recombines TRBV9 with TRBJ1-3; D remains ambiguous. V was cut by 4 bases and J by 1 base, with 18 bases left in between. Germline V gene lookup returns CDR1 SGDLS and CDR2 YYNGEE. The CDR3 contains 17 residues. The CDR3 DNA reads TGTGCCAGCAGCTCCGCGGGTCGAACCTGGTCTGGAAACACCATATATTTT. Translating gives CASSSAGRTWSGNTIYF.